Shown below are 23 T cell receptor beta chains from a single sample sequenced in a study of blood T cell repertoires in COVID-19 (dated by TCRdb to about 2020). Receptor libraries were prepared by the immunoSEQ multiplex PCR assay. This is the immuneACCESS table as TCRdb keeps it, with only in-frame sequences that have V and J called. A part of the clones is gone; compared with another copy, unresolved V genes explain less than half, and the rest is unexplained. The sample table lists some 150,000 clones, more than 70% of them with a count of one. The top ten clonotypes cover approximately 5% of the sample. Sequences were obtained from peripheral blood. The receptors shown here come from a woman aged 50 to 60 with acute or convalescent COVID-19.

The CDR3 spells CASSFPSTGAGSPLHF. In DNA, the CDR3 is TGTGCCAGCAGTTTCCCCTCCACAGGGGCAGGCTCACCCCTCCACTTT. This chain links TRBV28 with TRBJ1-6; 7 bases fit TRBD1. Germline V lookup: CDR1 MDHEN, CDR2 SYDVKM. This CDR3 contains 16 residues. V lost 3 bases and J lost 10; bases outside the gene matches: 12.

J is TRBJ1-2 and V is TRBV5-4, with D uncertain. Looked up from germline, CDR1 is SGHNT and CDR2 is YYREEE (reference sequence). The CDR3 spans 14 residues. V was trimmed by 6 bases and J by 2 bases, leaving 14 bases between them. CDR3 nucleotide sequence: TGTGCCAGCAACCCCGGCGGTCTAAACTATGGCTACACCTTC. This translates into CASNPGGLNYGYTF.

The sample holds one count of this clone. V gene TRBV19 combines with J gene TRBJ2-3; maybe TRBD2 (5 bases). Between the trimmed V and J ends, which lost 8 bases and 2 bases, there was a span of 20 bases. The germline V gene encodes CDR1 LNHDA and CDR2 SQIVND (reference sequence). CDR3 length: 16 residues. The CDR3 protein is CASQVAGLVPTDTQYF. The CDR3 nucleotides are TGTGCCAGTCAGGTGGCGGGTCTGGTCCCCACAGATACGCAGTATTTT.

This chain links TRBV6-7 with TRBJ2-1; 9 bases map to TRBD1. TRBV6-7 has ORF status, its function being uncertain. J was trimmed by 9 bases and V by 3 bases; bases with no gene match: 9. This CDR3 is built from 15 residues. The CDR3 nucleotides are TGTGCCAGCAGTTATCCCGGGACAGGGAGGAGTGAGCAGTTCTTC. Encoded protein: CASSYPGTGRSEQFF.

The chain combines TRBV5-1 with TRBJ2-5, with TRBD2 matching over 8 bases. V trimming: 5 bases; J trimming: 2 bases; junction bases outside the gene matches: 2. The CDR3 runs 13 residues. Germline V CDR1 and CDR2: SGHRS, YFSETQ. The CDR3 protein is CASRSSGQETQYF. CDR3 coding DNA: TGCGCCAGCAGGTCTAGCGGGCAAGAGACCCAGTACTTC. Full variable domain (outside the CDR3, taken from reference TRBV5-1 and TRBJ2-5): KAGVTQTPRYLIKTRGQQVTLSCSPISGHRSVSWYQQTPGQGLQFLFEYFSETQRNKGNFPGRFSGRQFSNSRSEMNVSTLELGDSALYLCASRSSGQETQYFGPGTRLLVL.

V usage is TRBV4-1 and J usage is TRBJ1-5; no reliable D call. The CDR3 sequence is 14 residues long. Trimming left V 0 bases short and J 5 bases short, with 8 bases between. Germline CDR1 is MGHRA and CDR2 is YSYEKL. In nucleotides, the CDR3 is TGCGCCAGCAGCCAAGATTCCGGGTATCAGCCCCAGCATTTT. Protein product: CASSQDSGYQPQHF.

The table lists this clone with a count of one. V and J are TRBV4-3 and TRBJ1-1, with D possibly being TRBD1 (5 bases). Germline V gene lookup returns CDR1 LGHNA and CDR2 YSLEER. Trimming took 2 bases from V and 8 from J, leaving 15 bases between them. The CDR3 has 14 residues. The CDR3 DNA sequence: TGCGCCAGCAGCCAAAATCCAGGGAACGTGGAAGCTTTCTTT. Translating gives CASSQNPGNVEAFF.

This chain joins TRBV5-4 and TRBJ2-3; TRBD2 matches at 13 bases. The CDR3 runs 18 residues. The trim removed 4 bases at V and 0 bases at J, leaving 8 bases unmatched. The germline CDR1 and CDR2 sequences are SGHNT and YYREEE (reference sequence). CDR3 in DNA: TGTGCCAGCAGCCGGACTAGCGGGGGTTCCCCTAGCACAGATACGCAGTATTTT. Translated: CASSRTSGGSPSTDTQYF. The full variable domain, in which reference TRBV5-4 and TRBJ2-3 provide the parts outside the CDR3, is ETGVTQSPTHLIKTRGQQVTLRCSSQSGHNTVSWYQQALGQGPQFIFQYYREEENGRGNFPPRFSGLQFPNYSSELNVNALELDDSALYLCASSRTSGGSPSTDTQYFGPGTRLTVL.

This chain joins TRBV6-5 and TRBJ2-1; a weak D match, TRBD1 (7 bases). Trimming removed 0 bases from V and 3 bases from J, with 12 bases in between. Looked up from germline, CDR1 is MNHEY and CDR2 is SVGAGI. This CDR3 has 16 residues. In DNA, the CDR3 is TGTGCCAGCAGTTACTCTGGGCAGGGGGGCTACAATGAGCAGTTCTTC. This translates into CASSYSGQGGYNEQFF.

The V call is TRBV3-1 (or the pseudogene TRBV3-2), the J call TRBJ2-5; the D gene is possibly TRBD2 (6 bases). There are 12 residues in the CDR3. Germline V lookup: CDR1 LGHDT, CDR2 YNNKEL (reference sequence). V gave up 10 bases and J gave up 2 bases, with 11 bases separating them. CDR3 coding DNA: TGTGCCAACCTCCGGGGGCAAGAGACCCAGTACTTC. Its protein is CANLRGQETQYF.

The V gene is TRBV25-1, the J gene TRBJ1-5, with 7 bases matching TRBD1. The germline gives CDR1 MGHDK, CDR2 SYGVNS. The ends lost 5 bases at V and 5 bases at J; junction bases unmatched: 3. This CDR3 has 13 amino acids. In DNA, the CDR3 is TGTGCCAGCAGTACAGGGGAGGATCAGCCCCAGCATTTT. Translation: CASSTGEDQPQHF.

The chain is built from TRBV6-2 or TRBV6-3 and TRBJ2-2; 10 bases are shared with TRBD1. Unmatched junction bases numbered 1, after V lost 4 bases and J lost 5 bases. Germline V gene data show CDR1 as MNHEY and CDR2 as SVGEGT. The CDR3 extends over 14 amino acids. The CDR3 sequence: CASSWGQGTGELFF. The CDR3, as DNA: TGTGCCAGCAGTTGGGGACAGGGGACCGGGGAGCTGTTTTTT.

The gene calls are TRBV18 and TRBJ1-1; TRBD1 is a possible D gene (6 bases). V lost 3 bases, J lost 4 bases, and 9 bases lay in between. Germline values: CDR1 KGHSH, CDR2 LQKENI. CDR3 length equals 13 residues. The CDR3 DNA reads as TGTGCCAGCTCACCTGACAGGACCACTGAAGCTTTCTTT. Its protein product is CASSPDRTTEAFF.

The V call is TRBV5-8, the J call TRBJ1-1; the match to TRBD1 covers 7 bases. CDR1 is SGHTS and CDR2 is YDEGEE in the germline V gene. This CDR3 contains 17 residues. V trimming: 0 bases; J trimming: 2 bases; junction bases outside the gene matches: 10. CDR3 coding DNA: TGTGCCAGCAGCTTGGGGCCGGGACAGACCCCAAACACTGAAGCTTTCTTT. Translating it yields CASSLGPGQTPNTEAFF.

The chain employs TRBV12-3 or TRBV12-4 and TRBJ1-1; maybe TRBD1 (6 bases). The CDR3 covers 13 residues. V lost 7 bases to trimming and J lost 7 bases, with 16 bases between them. The CDR3 region is CASTFRRGNEAFF. The DNA of the CDR3 is TGTGCCAGCACCTTCCGCAGGGGCAATGAAGCTTTCTTT.

This clone showed up just a few times. The rearrangement joins TRBV7-8 to TRBJ1-5; 9 nucleotides match TRBD1. The junction had 4 bases not matched to a gene; V was cut back by 0 bases and J by 7 bases. The CDR3 is made up of 15 amino acids. CDR1 and CDR2 from the germline V gene are SGHVS and FQNEAQ. Here the CDR3 reads CASSLAGQGYQPQHF. As DNA, the CDR3 is TGTGCCAGCAGCTTAGCTGGACAGGGGTACCAGCCCCAGCATTTT.

The J gene is TRBJ2-3, the V gene TRBV5-6, with a weak D call TRBD2 (5 bases). Germline V CDR1 and CDR2: SGHDT, YYEEEE. The CDR3 is 15 amino acids. With 7 bases removed from V and 4 bases from J, the gap between germline ends came to 19 bases. The CDR3 loop is CASGLRPSGADTQYF. The DNA of the CDR3 is TGTGCCAGCGGGTTAAGACCGAGCGGCGCAGATACGCAGTATTTT.

This clone was detected a few times. J is TRBJ1-2 and V is TRBV5-1; 10 bases map to TRBD1. After removal of 2 bases from V and 7 bases from J, the junction contained 2 bases not matched to a gene. Germline CDR1 and CDR2: SGHRS and YFSETQ. The CDR3 is 13 residues long. This CDR3 is CASSFGQGVGYTF. CDR3 DNA sequence: TGCGCCAGCAGCTTCGGACAGGGGGTTGGCTACACCTTC. Looking up the rest from reference TRBV5-1 and TRBJ1-2 gives the full variable domain: KAGVTQTPRYLIKTRGQQVTLSCSPISGHRSVSWYQQTPGQGLQFLFEYFSETQRNKGNFPGRFSGRQFSNSRSEMNVSTLELGDSALYLCASSFGQGVGYTFGSGTRLTVV.

The chain joins TRBV6-5 to TRBJ1-5, with D unresolved. The CDR3 is 13 residues long. CDR1 is MNHEY, CDR2 SVGAGI, per germline. V lost 8 bases, J lost 7 bases, and 15 bases lay in between. CDR3 loop: CASSPYRGQPQHF. The CDR3 coding sequence is TGTGCCAGCTCCCCTTATCGGGGACAGCCCCAGCATTTT.

The sample holds one count of this clone. The rearrangement links TRBV3-1 (or the pseudogene TRBV3-2) to TRBJ1-6; D ambiguous. Germline lookup yields CDR1 LGHDT and CDR2 YNNKEL (reference sequence). V was trimmed by 4 bases and J by 7 bases, leaving 17 bases between them. CDR3 length equals 16 residues. The CDR3 region is CASSLSSATGNSPLHF. The CDR3 coding sequence is TGTGCCAGCAGCCTTTCATCGGCCACGGGGAATTCACCCCTCCACTTT.

V usage is TRBV28 and J usage is TRBJ2-3, with TRBD1 matching 7 bases. CDR1 is MDHEN, CDR2 SYDVKM, per germline. Trimming took 4 bases from V and 3 from J; bases not matched to a gene: 7. The CDR3 is 15 residues long. CDR3 sequence: CASSSLGQRTDTQYF. The CDR3 coding sequence is TGTGCCAGCAGTTCGTTGGGACAGCGGACAGATACGCAGTATTTT.

The chain uses TRBV6-5 and TRBJ2-1; D is unclear. The length of the CDR3 is 12 residues. Trimming pared 7 bases from V and 7 bases from J, leaving 11 bases between. Germline lookup yields CDR1 MNHEY and CDR2 SVGAGI. The CDR3 nucleotides are TGTGCCAGCACCTCAACAGAGAATGAGCAGTTCTTC. Translating it yields CASTSTENEQFF.

The V gene is TRBV2, the J gene TRBJ1-4; D is unclear. The germline V gene encodes CDR1 SNHLY and CDR2 FYNNEI. CDR3 length: 13 amino acids. CDR3 protein: CATRRRSNEKLFF. As DNA, the CDR3 is TGTGCTACTAGACGGAGATCTAATGAAAAACTGTTTTTT.